This T cell receptor (beta chain) was captured in a study of blood T cell repertoires in COVID-19. Study in general: Samples representing acute and convalescent COVID-19 were sourced from the United States, Italy and Spain. The analysed material was cDNA or gDNA that came from T cells, B-cell-depleted T cells, or PBMCs.

With V trimmed by 4 bases and J by 5 bases, 8 bases remained unmatched. The CDR3 is 16 residues long. Germline V gene sequence: CDR1 SGHNT, CDR2 YYREEE (reference sequence). In the source study's methods: Amplification from reference gene primers served as the basis for estimated nucleated cell counts. Some clones are missing from TCRdb's copy, which holds only in-frame ones; the method was immunoSEQ multiplex PCR. V and J calls and clone size are as listed in that table; D and trimming were resolved from the DNA. The data show fewer than 300,000 clones, roughly 84% seen once. Sequencing input: peripheral blood. The genes are TRBV5-4 and TRBJ2-2; 10 bases agree with TRBD1. This sequence was found in an older person with COVID-19, enrolled during active disease. CDR3 amino acids: CASSPRRDRGTGELFF. CDR3 bases: TGTGCCAGCAGCCCCCGAAGGGACAGGGGAACCGGGGAGCTGTTTTTT.